This TCR beta chain was identified in a study of shared clonotypes between healthy human individuals. Study at large: Three CD4 naive, three CD4 memory, two CD8 naive and one CD8 memory plate were used per donor.

V lost 5 bases and J lost 4; bases outside the gene matches: 5. From germline, CDR1 is MNHEY and CDR2 SMNVEV (reference sequence). The CDR3 extends over 14 amino acids. Naive CD8 isolation took CD45RO-negative cells positively selected for CCR7 and excluded terminally differentiated effector memory CD45RA+ cells. The study enrolled healthy HIV-negative adults without recent acute infections or vaccinations as donors. Authors' processing steps: ImmunoSEQ yielded junction-only sequences lacking quality scores, so filtering differed. Generated by immunoSEQ multiplex PCR, the TCRdb table keeps only in-frame clones and is missing some. The D gene and trimming were derived from the DNA, and the V and J assignments and clone size from that table. The data show more than 2 million clones, with roughly 95% seen just once and around 1.7% held by the top ten.

Material for sequencing was naive CD8+ T cells from PBMCs. This clonotype was obtained from a man between 18 and 29 years old in good health. Some clones in this sample may be carry-over from other donors' samples. The J gene is TRBJ2-1, the V gene TRBV27; 7 bases are shared with TRBD1. In DNA, the CDR3 is TGTGCCAGCAGTATCGGGACAGATTACAATGAGCAGTTCTTC. It yields the protein CASSIGTDYNEQFF.